This TCR beta chain was captured by sequencing in a study of T cell repertoires in cytomegalovirus infection. Study information: Both a matching HLA type and CMV infection were indicated by public TCR beta signatures. Study-level findings and limits: HLA-C-restricted TCR beta clonotypes specific for CMV led the ex vivo response. Using cumulative public TCR beta family frequency, the authors identified those who carried CMV together with the relevant HLA.

The V end lost 4 bases, the J end lost 4 bases, and 11 bases lay between the germline ends. The CDR3 length is 14 residues. Germline loops: CDR1 SNHLY, CDR2 FYNNEI. This clonotype was observed at least ten times. Its cognate antigen is unknown. TCRdb re-analysed the reads in MiXCR, keeping a single row per CDR3 protein. The sample includes about 140,000 distinct CDR3 sequences, roughly 6.5% of them seen just once. Source material: PBMCs. This clonotype originated in a human donor in good health (CMV status not recorded). Some clones in this sample may be carry-over from other donors' samples. V is TRBV2 and J is TRBJ1-5; unclear D gene. The CDR3 sequence: CASSARFLNQPQHF. CDR3 DNA: TGTGCCAGCAGTGCCAGGTTTTTAAATCAGCCCCAGCATTTT.